The next 21 T cell receptor beta chains were all read from a single sample in a study of CXCR3-negative and CXCR3-positive naive CD8 T cells. General study findings and limits: CXCR3-positive naive cells carried more hydrophobic TRB CDR3s than CXCR3-negative ones.

The study made its TRB cDNA libraries by 5' RACE, adding UMI labels. TCRdb reprocessed the 5' RACE reads and reports one entry per CDR3 protein, with no DNA. Its table records some 8,400 distinct CDR3 sequences. For these TCRs, the target antigens are not known. Sequenced: naive CXCR3+ CD8+ T cells from blood. Subset defined: CD45RO-CCR7+CD27+CD95- naive CD8+ T cells expressing CXCR3 (TNR3+). The receptors originated from a human donor in good health. Some clones in this sample may be carry-over from other donors' samples.

The chain recombines TRBV27 with TRBJ2-1; the D call of TRBD2 rests on TCRdb alone, since no DNA is present to check it. CDR1 and CDR2 from the germline V gene are MNHEY and SMNVEV (reference sequence). The length of the CDR3 is 14 residues. Here the CDR3 reads CASTSAMPYNEQFF.

This rearrangement joins TRBV5-1 to TRBJ1-2; TCRdb returns TRBD1, unconfirmable since there is no DNA. The CDR3 runs to 14 residues. CDR1 and CDR2 (germline): SGHRS, YFSETQ. Here the CDR3 reads CASSLGTGSDGYTF.

This chain links TRBV27 with TRBJ1-3. CDR1 is MNHEY, CDR2 SMNVEV, per germline (reference sequence). CDR3 length: 16 residues. The CDR3 is CASSGGERLSGNTIYF.

In terms of frequency, this clonotype is medium-sized. The rearrangement joins TRBV7-9 to TRBJ2-4; TCRdb returns TRBD1, unconfirmable since there is no DNA. Looked up from germline, CDR1 is SEHNR and CDR2 is FQNEAQ (reference sequence). The CDR3 contains 14 residues. The CDR3 is CASSLVGQGNIQYF.

This clonotype ranks as medium-sized in terms of frequency. The chain is built from TRBV20-1 and TRBJ2-7; TCRdb lists TRBD1, though no DNA is available to test this call. In germline, CDR1 is DFQATT, CDR2 SNEGSKA (reference sequence). This CDR3 is 15 amino acids long. CDR3 residues: CSARGPGHTLDEQYF.

V and J are TRBV6-6 and TRBJ1-1; TCRdb designates TRBD1, a call that cannot be tested without DNA. CDR1 and CDR2 from the germline V gene are MNHNY and SVGAGI (reference sequence). The CDR3 contains 14 residues. The CDR3 here is CASSYPGEGPEAFF.

J is TRBJ2-3 and V is TRBV5-1; TCRdb indicates TRBD2, and absent DNA this call remains unverified. CDR1 and CDR2 (germline): SGHRS, YFSETQ. The CDR3 contains 15 residues. The CDR3 spells CASSLWGENTDTQYF. Filled out from reference TRBV5-1 and TRBJ2-3, the complete variable domain reads KAGVTQTPRYLIKTRGQQVTLSCSPISGHRSVSWYQQTPGQGLQFLFEYFSETQRNKGNFPGRFSGRQFSNSRSEMNVSTLELGDSALYLCASSLWGENTDTQYFGPGTRLTVL.

Its frequency marks this clonotype as medium-sized. The chain recombines TRBV6-2 or TRBV6-3 with TRBJ1-1. Germline CDR1 MNHEY, CDR2 SVGEGT. This CDR3 is built from 15 residues. The CDR3 spells CASRLRETMNTEAFF.

The rearrangement links TRBV6-5 to TRBJ2-3; the D gene TCRdb calls, TRBD2, cannot be checked with no DNA. The germline gives CDR1 MNHEY, CDR2 SVGAGI. This CDR3 contains 15 residues. The CDR3 loop is CASRKTSGSTDTQYF.

The V gene is TRBV4-3, the J gene TRBJ2-2; the TCRdb D gene call, TRBD1, has no DNA to confirm it. Germline V gene data show CDR1 as LGHNA and CDR2 as YSLEER. The CDR3 runs to 16 residues. The CDR3 is CASSQGDSSYTGELFF.

Considering frequency, this clonotype is medium-sized. The chain joins TRBV29-1 to TRBJ2-5. This CDR3 is built from 15 residues. In germline, CDR1 is SQVTM, CDR2 ANQGSEA. The CDR3 sequence is CSVYPLTGTEETQYF.

This chain links TRBV29-1 with TRBJ2-5; TCRdb lists TRBD1, though no DNA is available to test this call. Germline V lookup: CDR1 SQVTM, CDR2 ANQGSEA. The CDR3 totals 12 residues. The CDR3 reads CSVEVQGGTQYF.

This clonotype registers medium-sized by frequency. CDR3 sequence reads: CASRTETGPSTDTQYF. This chain links TRBV13 with TRBJ2-3; TCRdb outputs TRBD1, but without DNA this stays unchecked. Germline V gene data show CDR1 as PRHDT and CDR2 as FYEKMQ (reference sequence). The CDR3 is made up of 16 amino acids.

This rearrangement joins TRBV6-6 to TRBJ2-5; TCRdb reports TRBD2, a call that lacks DNA to check it against. Germline assignment: CDR1 MNHNY and CDR2 SVGAGI (reference sequence). The CDR3 runs to 17 residues. The CDR3 reads CASSYTMEGGKGETQYF.

Frequency places this clonotype as medium-sized. CDR3 residues: CASSLEGGNIQYF. This chain links TRBV7-8 with TRBJ2-4; the TRBD2 assignment by TCRdb is unverifiable without DNA. The CDR3 loop spans 13 amino acids. CDR1 SGHVS and CDR2 FQNEAQ come from the germline V gene.

The rearrangement uses TRBV7-6 and TRBJ2-1. The CDR3 loop spans 12 amino acids. Germline CDR1 and CDR2: SGHVS and FNYEAQ. This chain's CDR3 is CASSLWGSEQFF.

The chain employs TRBV4-2 and TRBJ1-1. This CDR3 has 13 residues. Per germline, CDR1 LGHNA and CDR2 YNFKEQ. CDR3 protein: CASSPFVGSEAFF.

The chain links TRBV29-1 to TRBJ1-1; TCRdb designates TRBD1, a call that cannot be tested without DNA. Per the germline V gene, CDR1 is SQVTM and CDR2 is ANQGSEA. This CDR3 is 11 amino acids long. CDR3 sequence: CSVPGPFEAFF. Combining the CDR3 with reference TRBV29-1 and TRBJ1-1 gives the whole variable domain SAVISQKPSRDICQRGTSLTIQCQVDSQVTMMFWYRQQPGQSLTLIATANQGSEATYESGFVIDKFPISRPNLTFSTLTVSNMSPEDSSIYLCSVPGPFEAFFGQGTRLTVV.

V is TRBV20-1 and J is TRBJ1-1; TCRdb gives TRBD1 as the D gene, but with no DNA this cannot be confirmed. CDR3 length: 13 amino acids. CDR1 DFQATT and CDR2 SNEGSKA come from the germline V gene (reference sequence). CDR3 loop: CSVPQGGNTEAFF.

This clonotype counts as medium-sized by frequency. The chain uses TRBV27 and TRBJ2-1. The CDR3 spans 15 residues. Per the germline V gene, CDR1 is MNHEY and CDR2 is SMNVEV (reference sequence). CDR3 protein: CASTHPSEPYNEQFF.

The rearrangement uses TRBV13 and TRBJ1-1. The CDR3 length is 15 residues. The germline CDR1 and CDR2 sequences are PRHDT and FYEKMQ (reference sequence). This CDR3 is CASSLDANRNTEAFF. Filled out from reference TRBV13 and TRBJ1-1, the complete variable domain reads AAGVIQSPRHLIKEKRETATLKCYPIPRHDTVYWYQQGPGQDPQFLISFYEKMQSDKGSIPDRFSAQQFSDYHSELNMSSLELGDSALYFCASSLDANRNTEAFFGQGTRLTVV.